This section outlines one T cell receptor beta chain sequence together with its context. The CDR3 length is 13 residues. Germline CDR1 is MGHRA and CDR2 is YSYEKL. The V end lost 3 bases, the J end lost 5 bases, and 10 bases lay between the germline ends. TCRdb's copy holds only in-frame clones and misses some; the assay was immunoSEQ multiplex PCR. Here the sample spans 150,000 to 200,000 clones, approximately 91% being singletons. The data belong to a study of blood T cell repertoires in COVID-19. Sequenced input: peripheral blood. The V call is TRBV4-1, the J call TRBJ1-1; a weak D match, TRBD1 (5 bases). The sequence was collected from a man between 18 and 29 years old with COVID-19, enrolled during active disease. The CDR3, as DNA: TGCGCCAGCAGCCATGGCCGGGGGACTGAAGCTTTCTTT. Protein: CASSHGRGTEAFF.